The rows below give T cell receptor beta chains drawn from one sample of a study of T-cell reconstitution after alpha-beta-depleted transplantation in children. Each CDR3 protein gets one entry after TCRdb re-called the PCR reads with MiXCR. The sample holds about 440,000 distinct CDR3 sequences, 43% seen once. This specimen was PBMCs, taken before TCRalphabeta/CD19-depleted stem cell transplant. All receptors derive from a girl aged 2 to 9 with aplastic anemia, due to receive a stem cell transplant. The CDR3 runs from the conserved cysteine through the conserved F or W.

V	J	CDR3
TRBV20-1	TRBJ2-7	CSAIDRDPYEQYF
TRBV12-3/TRBV12-4	TRBJ1-4	CASTQGTTNEKLFF
TRBV20-1	TRBJ2-2	CSAPIGSGELFF
TRBV3-1	TRBJ2-2	CASSPGLNTGELFF
TRBV6-5	TRBJ2-1	CASSYGRGPTEQFF
TRBV7-9	TRBJ2-7	CASSRRTLQGPEQYF
TRBV4-2	TRBJ2-1	CASSQDGTSGDNEQFF
TRBV27	TRBJ2-7	CASSLRGPGYEQYF
TRBV27	TRBJ2-1	CASSLSRDRVYNEQFF
TRBV12-3/TRBV12-4	TRBJ2-2	CASSLGLAATNTGELFF
TRBV20-1	TRBJ2-5	CSARDLTSTETQYF
TRBV27	TRBJ2-1	CASSFSGVRNEQFF
TRBV20-1	TRBJ1-2	CSARDRPAHGYTF
TRBV7-6	TRBJ2-7	CASSLNPGNEQYF
TRBV28	TRBJ2-7	CASSFGGSGYEQYF
TRBV18	TRBJ1-2	CASAMPGQGDYGYTF
TRBV20-1	TRBJ2-3	CSAREVWTDTQYF
TRBV27	TRBJ1-2	CASSINGQGYGYTF
TRBV6-2/TRBV6-3	TRBJ2-7	CASSSRGLAGLYEQYF
TRBV7-2	TRBJ2-3	CASSLRLEGSSDTQYF
TRBV28	TRBJ2-7	CASSLSYREQYF
TRBV20-1	TRBJ2-4	CSAPLPLGADIQYF
TRBV7-7	TRBJ2-1	CASSPSGGAPGGEQFF
TRBV10-2	TRBJ2-7	CASGYNSPDRPTSKRYEQYF
TRBV3-1	TRBJ2-1	CASSQEDRPGLHNEQFF
TRBV7-9	TRBJ2-1	CASSVPGLNHNEQFF
TRBV11-2	TRBJ1-1	CASSLNAVRNTEAFF
TRBV10-3	TRBJ1-4	CASGGRDNEKLFF
TRBV7-9	TRBJ2-3	CASSFTDSLRTQYF
TRBV18	TRBJ2-7	CASSPPTGGYEQYF
TRBV12-3/TRBV12-4	TRBJ2-3	CASSHEFLTQYF
TRBV6-1	TRBJ1-2	CASSLDRRSGGYTF
TRBV5-1	TRBJ2-7	CASSRGTSGYDEQYF
TRBV12-5	TRBJ2-3	CASGLVRGGALSDTQYF
TRBV28	TRBJ2-3	CASRPHRGLGTTQYF
TRBV20-1	TRBJ2-7	CSARPGLAGEQYF
TRBV5-1	TRBJ2-1	CASSPGFLEGAYNEQFF
TRBV7-9	TRBJ2-7	CASSYTGLLEQYF
TRBV6-2/TRBV6-3	TRBJ2-5	CASSYGLGGYQETQYF
TRBV29-1	TRBJ2-1	CSVRTSANNEQFF
TRBV25-1	TRBJ2-2	CASSAGGWTGELFF
TRBV18	TRBJ2-5	CASSSGTGGQETQYF
TRBV12-5	TRBJ2-1	CASGFQGARNEQFF
TRBV5-1	TRBJ2-7	CASSAGQGATYEQYF
TRBV11-2	TRBJ2-7	CASSLENSVTYEQYF
TRBV5-1	TRBJ1-2	CASSPGPGDLYGYTF
TRBV20-1	TRBJ1-1	CSASGARVNTEAFF
TRBV5-8	TRBJ1-1	CASSLEGAGTEAFF
TRBV2	TRBJ2-5	CASSMQGLAVQETQYF
TRBV18	TRBJ1-5	CASSPPGQGAGPQHF
TRBV20-1	TRBJ2-7	CSARDEGTYEQYF
TRBV27	TRBJ1-3	CASSPLPAGPGNTIYF
TRBV6-5	TRBJ1-1	CASRGGNAEAFF
TRBV13	TRBJ2-3	CASSLGLRTGIGGDTQYF